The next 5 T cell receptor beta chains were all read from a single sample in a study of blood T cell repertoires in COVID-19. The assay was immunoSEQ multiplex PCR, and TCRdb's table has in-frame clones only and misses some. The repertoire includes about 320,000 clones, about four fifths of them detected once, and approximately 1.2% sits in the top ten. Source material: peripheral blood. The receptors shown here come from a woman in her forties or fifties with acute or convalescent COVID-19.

The CDR3 spells CASSQYGDTEAFF. The CDR3 DNA is TGTGCCAGCAGCCAATACGGGGACACTGAAGCTTTCTTT. The V gene is TRBV14, the J gene TRBJ1-1; D unclear. The CDR3 loop spans 13 amino acids. V lost 2 bases to trimming and J lost 3 bases, with 7 bases between them. The germline V gene has CDR1 SGHDN and CDR2 FVKESK.

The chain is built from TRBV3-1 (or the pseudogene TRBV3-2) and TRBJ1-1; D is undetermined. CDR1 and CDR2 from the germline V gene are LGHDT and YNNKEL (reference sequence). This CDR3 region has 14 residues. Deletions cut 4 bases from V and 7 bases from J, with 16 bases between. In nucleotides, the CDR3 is TGTGCCAGCAGCCGAAGGCACCAGGAAGGTGAAGCTTTCTTT. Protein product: CASSRRHQEGEAFF.

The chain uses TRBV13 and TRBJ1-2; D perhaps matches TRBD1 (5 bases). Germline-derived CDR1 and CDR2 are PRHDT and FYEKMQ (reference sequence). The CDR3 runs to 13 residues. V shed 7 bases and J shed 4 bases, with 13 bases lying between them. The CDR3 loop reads CASTPTGSYGYTF. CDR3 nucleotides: TGTGCCAGCACCCCCACAGGATCCTATGGCTACACCTTC.

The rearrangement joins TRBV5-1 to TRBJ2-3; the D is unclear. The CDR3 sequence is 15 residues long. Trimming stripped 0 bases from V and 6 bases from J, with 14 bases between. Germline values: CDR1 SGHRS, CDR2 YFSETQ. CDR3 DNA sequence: TGCGCCAGCAGCTTGGTTTCTGATCCCGCGGATACGCAGTATTTT. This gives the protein CASSLVSDPADTQYF.

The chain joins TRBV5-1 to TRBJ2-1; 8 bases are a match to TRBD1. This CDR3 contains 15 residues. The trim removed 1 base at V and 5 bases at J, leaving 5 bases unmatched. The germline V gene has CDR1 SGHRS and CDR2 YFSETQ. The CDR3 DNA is TGCGCCAGCAGCTTGCGACAGGGGAGAGACAATGAGCAGTTCTTC. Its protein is CASSLRQGRDNEQFF.